The 9 T cell receptor beta chains below come from one sample, sequenced in a study of blood T cell repertoires in COVID-19. Assay used: immunoSEQ multiplex PCR; TCRdb lists only in-frame clones, some missing. The sample holds more than 9,000 clones, 65% to 90% seen once. The specimen was peripheral blood. The origin of the receptors is a woman aged 55-70 years with acute or convalescent COVID-19.

The rearrangement joins TRBV4-2 to TRBJ2-7, with TRBD2 matching over 13 bases. The CDR3 consists of 16 residues. Germline V gene sequence: CDR1 LGHNA, CDR2 YNFKEQ. V dropped 4 bases and J dropped 0; count of bases not matched to a gene: 3. The CDR3 sequence is CASSLTSGGVSYEQYF. The CDR3, as DNA: TGTGCCAGCAGCCTCACTAGCGGGGGGGTCTCCTACGAGCAGTACTTC.

This clone was detected only a few times. This chain joins TRBV9 and TRBJ2-6; D is unclear. The CDR3 is 18 amino acids. Germline CDR1 reads SGDLS; CDR2 reads YYNGEE. V dropped 4 bases and J dropped 0 bases, with 17 bases sitting between them. The CDR3 nucleotides are TGTGCCAGCAGCCCTCACGGCAGGCGATACTCTGGGGCCAACGTCCTGACTTTC. This sequence encodes CASSPHGRRYSGANVLTF.

J is TRBJ1-4 and V is TRBV2; 8 positions agree with TRBD1. The CDR3 loop spans 16 amino acids. Germline trimming cut 6 bases from V and 0 bases from J; bases unmatched to any gene: 6. CDR1 is SNHLY and CDR2 is FYNNEI in the germline V gene. The CDR3 loop reads CASSRGPVATNEKLFF. The CDR3 DNA reads TGTGCCAGCAGCAGGGGGCCCGTTGCAACTAATGAAAAACTGTTTTTT. Full variable domain (remainder filled in from reference TRBV2 and TRBJ1-4): EPEVTQTPSHQVTQMGQEVILRCVPISNHLYFYWYRQILGQKVEFLVSFYNNEISEKSEIFDDQFSVERPDGSNFTLKIRSTKLEDSAMYFCASSRGPVATNEKLFFGSGTQLSVL.

The chain links TRBV11-2 to TRBJ2-3, with D perhaps matching TRBD1 (6 bases). The CDR3 covers 18 residues. Germline CDR1 reads SGHAT; CDR2 reads FQNNGV. V was clipped by 1 base and J by 2 bases, with 19 bases between them. This chain's CDR3 is CASSLAPVASGDTDTQYF. Here the CDR3 DNA reads TGTGCCAGCAGCTTAGCCCCAGTCGCCTCAGGGGACACAGATACGCAGTATTTT.

J is TRBJ1-2 and V is TRBV15; D unresolved. Trimming left V 5 bases short and J 8 bases short, with 18 bases between. The CDR3 covers 14 residues. From germline, CDR1 is LNHNV and CDR2 YYDKDF (reference sequence). As DNA, the CDR3 is TGTGCCACCAGCTACGAACGGCCCGCAGCGGGCTACACCTTC. Protein: CATSYERPAAGYTF.

This chain links TRBV7-2 with TRBJ1-1, with a tentative D call TRBD1 (6 bases). CDR3 length: 13 residues. The germline CDR1 and CDR2 sequences are SGHTA and FQGNSA. Trimming removed 6 bases at V and 6 bases at J, with 14 bases between. The CDR3 reads CASSPLPGAEAFF. The CDR3 coding sequence is TGTGCCAGCAGTCCCCTACCAGGGGCTGAAGCTTTCTTT.

The V gene is TRBV2, the J gene TRBJ2-5; TRBD2 matches 7 bases. Trimming removed 6 bases from V and 5 bases from J; junction bases left unmatched: 12. The CDR3 contains 15 residues. CDR1 is SNHLY, CDR2 FYNNEI, per germline. CDR3 loop: CASRPQTSFWETQYF. The CDR3 DNA is TGTGCCAGCAGGCCCCAGACTAGCTTCTGGGAGACCCAGTACTTC.

The rearrangement links TRBV30 to TRBJ1-1; a weak D match, TRBD1 (6 bases). Germline V CDR1 and CDR2: GTSNPN, SVGIG (reference sequence). The CDR3 consists of 13 residues. Trimming took 2 bases from V and 4 from J, leaving 11 bases between them. In DNA, the CDR3 is TGTGCCTGGAGTTGGGGCAGGGGCACTGAAGCTTTCTTT. Protein: CAWSWGRGTEAFF.

The CDR3 bases are TGTGCCAGCAGCCAAGTTCAAAGACTAGCGGGAGATTTCTACAATGAGCAGTTCTTC. Its translation is CASSQVQRLAGDFYNEQFF. V gene TRBV3-1 (or the pseudogene TRBV3-2) combines with J gene TRBJ2-1, with TRBD2 identical over 12 bases. The ends lost 1 base at V and 3 bases at J; junction bases unmatched: 10. The germline V gene has CDR1 LGHDT and CDR2 YNNKEL (reference sequence). The CDR3 spans 19 residues.